These 25 T cell receptor beta chains originate from one sample sequenced in a study of blood T cell repertoires in COVID-19. TCRdb's copy holds only in-frame clones and misses some; the assay was immunoSEQ multiplex PCR. This sample carries fewer than 90,000 clones, 84% of them seen once, and the ten largest clones take approximately 35%. The sample comprised peripheral blood. These receptors were taken from a man in his 70s with acute or convalescent COVID-19.

J is TRBJ2-7 and V is TRBV7-2; 8 nucleotides agree with TRBD2. CDR1 and CDR2 from the germline V gene are SGHTA and FQGNSA. J lost 1 base, V lost 2 bases, and 4 bases had no gene match. The CDR3 runs 15 residues. In DNA form, the CDR3 reads TGTGCCAGCAGCTTATCCGGGACTAGATCCTACGAGCAGTACTTC. Protein product: CASSLSGTRSYEQYF.

V is TRBV6-2 or TRBV6-3 and J is TRBJ2-7; 8 nucleotides agree with TRBD2. Per germline, CDR1 MNHEY and CDR2 SVGEGT. There are 14 residues in the CDR3. Unmatched junction bases numbered 5, after V lost 6 bases and J lost 1 base. CDR3 region: CASSLLAESYEQYF. The CDR3 coding sequence is TGTGCCAGCAGCCTACTAGCGGAGTCCTACGAGCAGTACTTC.

This rearrangement joins TRBV30 to TRBJ1-5, with no clear D. With 6 bases removed from V and 3 bases from J, the gap between germline ends came to 12 bases. The germline CDR1 and CDR2 sequences are GTSNPN and SVGIG (reference sequence). This CDR3 is 13 amino acids long. The CDR3 spells CACRDNYNQPQHF. CDR3 in DNA: TGTGCCTGTAGAGACAATTACAATCAGCCCCAGCATTTT.

The chain recombines TRBV19 with TRBJ2-6; weak D call: TRBD1 (5 bases). This CDR3 is 16 amino acids long. Trimming removed 3 bases at V and 2 bases at J, with 11 bases between. Germline V gene sequence: CDR1 LNHDA, CDR2 SQIVND (reference sequence). CDR3 region: CASSILTGTGANVLTF. The CDR3 DNA reads TGTGCCAGTAGTATTTTAACAGGTACTGGGGCCAACGTCCTGACTTTC.

The table lists this clone with a count of one. The rearrangement links TRBV7-8 to TRBJ2-6; a weak D match, TRBD2 (5 bases). Germline V gives CDR1 SGHVS, CDR2 FQNEAQ. The CDR3 is 17 amino acids. Trimming stripped 5 bases from V and 0 bases from J, with 14 bases between. In DNA form, the CDR3 reads TGTGCCAGCAGCCCGAGGGTTGGCCCCTCTGGGGCCAACGTCCTGACTTTC. This gives the protein CASSPRVGPSGANVLTF.

The J gene is TRBJ2-5, the V gene TRBV29-1; D uncertain. CDR3 length: 13 residues. V lost 4 bases to trimming and J lost 4 bases, with 13 bases between them. The germline V gene encodes CDR1 SQVTM and CDR2 ANQGSEA. This CDR3 is CSVVRWAGETQYF. The CDR3 DNA follows: TGCAGCGTTGTACGATGGGCCGGAGAGACCCAGTACTTC.

The chain is built from TRBV11-3 and TRBJ2-7; tentative D call: TRBD1 (5 bases). The CDR3 is made up of 13 amino acids. Germline V gives CDR1 SGHNT, CDR2 YENEEA. The ends were cut back, 5 bases at V and 5 bases at J, with 13 bases in the middle. CDR3 in amino acids: CASSPGIRDEQYF. CDR3 nucleotide sequence: TGTGCCAGCAGCCCAGGGATCCGAGACGAGCAGTACTTC.

This clone appeared a single time. The chain uses TRBV5-1 and TRBJ2-6, with TRBD2 as a possible D gene (5 bases). The germline V gene has CDR1 SGHRS and CDR2 YFSETQ. The CDR3 sequence is 15 residues long. V was pared by 3 bases and J by 2 bases, with 9 bases between. CDR3 in amino acids: CASSWGDPGANVLTF. In DNA, the CDR3 is TGCGCCAGCAGCTGGGGAGACCCTGGGGCCAACGTCCTGACTTTC.

This clone occurred once. The chain employs TRBV19 and TRBJ1-1; weak D call: TRBD1 (6 bases). The V end was cut by 7 bases, the J end by 0 bases, with 15 bases between. The CDR3 length is 15 residues. Germline CDR1 reads LNHDA; CDR2 reads SQIVND (reference sequence). CDR3 sequence (DNA): TGTGCCAGTACCGATCCAGGGGTTCTGAACACTGAAGCTTTCTTT. Protein: CASTDPGVLNTEAFF.

V and J are TRBV5-6 and TRBJ2-2, with TRBD1 identical over 7 bases. The CDR3 consists of 16 residues. V lost 0 bases, J lost 7 bases, and 9 bases stayed unmatched. The germline V gene encodes CDR1 SGHDT and CDR2 YYEEEE. The CDR3 region has the DNA TGTGCCAGCAGCTTGGAGGGGGCCATCCCCATCGGGGAGCTGTTTTTT. Translating gives CASSLEGAIPIGELFF.

This chain connects TRBV7-2 to TRBJ2-1, with 13 bases fitting TRBD2. Germline V CDR1 and CDR2: SGHTA, FQGNSA. The junction had 9 bases not matched to a gene; V was cut back by 6 bases and J by 7 bases. CDR3 length equals 16 residues. The CDR3 spells CASRPTSGGASNEQFF. The CDR3 nucleotides are TGTGCCAGCAGACCAACTAGCGGGGGGGCCTCGAATGAGCAGTTCTTC.

CDR3 nucleotide sequence: TGTGCCAGCAGCGTAGGGACTAGCGGTGTTCAAGAGACCCAGTACTTC. Translated: CASSVGTSGVQETQYF. The chain combines TRBV9 with TRBJ2-5, with 10 bases fitting TRBD2. Trimming removed 0 bases from V and 2 bases from J; junction bases left unmatched: 4. Germline V gene lookup returns CDR1 SGDLS and CDR2 YYNGEE. The CDR3 sequence is 16 residues long.

The genes are TRBV6-5 and TRBJ2-7; D may be TRBD2 (6 bases). Germline-derived CDR1 and CDR2 are MNHEY and SVGAGI. The length of the CDR3 is 15 residues. The V gene lost 6 bases and the J gene lost 2 bases, with 17 bases spanning the gap. CDR3 in DNA: TGTGCCAGCAGCCCCTCCTCCGGGACTCCCTACGAGCAGTACTTC. It encodes CASSPSSGTPYEQYF.

The chain uses TRBV5-1 and TRBJ2-5, with D perhaps TRBD2 (6 bases). V lost 4 bases and J 4 bases, leaving 11 bases between the germline ends. CDR1 SGHRS and CDR2 YFSETQ come from the germline V gene. This CDR3 has 13 residues. CDR3 coding DNA: TGCGCCAGCAGCGGGGGACTTCTAGAGACCCAGTACTTC. This encodes CASSGGLLETQYF.

This clone was detected a few times. The genes are TRBV9 and TRBJ1-1; TRBD1 might be the D (6 bases). Deletions cut 4 bases from V and 1 base from J, with 17 bases between. Germline V gene sequence: CDR1 SGDLS, CDR2 YYNGEE. The CDR3 is 16 residues long. The CDR3 here is CASSRSGAAGNTEAFF. In DNA form, the CDR3 reads TGTGCCAGCAGCCGGTCAGGGGCCGCGGGGAACACTGAAGCTTTCTTT. Full variable domain (remainder filled in from reference TRBV9 and TRBJ1-1): DSGVTQTPKHLITATGQRVTLRCSPRSGDLSVYWYQQSLDQGLQFLIQYYNGEERAKGNILERFSAQQFPDLHSELNLSSLELGDSALYFCASSRSGAAGNTEAFFGQGTRLTVV.

This chain's CDR3 is CSASPGGGSPLHF. The CDR3 DNA reads TGCAGTGCTAGTCCTGGGGGCGGTTCACCCCTCCACTTT. This chain links TRBV20-1 with TRBJ1-6, with D possibly matching TRBD1 (6 bases). Germline V gene sequence: CDR1 DFQATT, CDR2 SNEGSKA (reference sequence). CDR3 length: 13 residues. Trimming pared 3 bases from V and 9 bases from J, leaving 12 bases between.

This chain links TRBV3-1 (or the pseudogene TRBV3-2) with TRBJ2-1, with 10 positions matching TRBD2. Germline-derived CDR1 and CDR2 are LGHDT and YNNKEL (reference sequence). The CDR3 runs to 15 residues. V gave up 1 base and J gave up 7 bases; unmatched junction bases: 4. This chain's CDR3 is CASSQAAGGGNEQFF. CDR3 coding DNA: TGTGCCAGCAGCCAAGCAGCGGGAGGGGGGAATGAGCAGTTCTTC.

The chain has TRBV19 and TRBJ2-2, with 10 bases that match TRBD2. The CDR3 consists of 18 residues. With V trimmed by 2 bases and J by 0 bases, 6 bases remained unmatched. Germline V gene data show CDR1 as LNHDA and CDR2 as SQIVND (reference sequence). The CDR3 spells CASSIRRTSGANTGELFF. CDR3 nucleotides: TGTGCCAGTAGTATACGCCGGACTAGCGGAGCGAACACCGGGGAGCTGTTTTTT.

J is TRBJ2-2 and V is TRBV7-3; 8 positions match TRBD2. The CDR3 spans 15 residues. From germline, CDR1 is SGHTA and CDR2 FQGTGA. Trimming at V came to 4 bases and at J to 5 bases, leaving 6 bases not matched to a gene. CDR3 in amino acids: CASSYGTSLTGELFF. In DNA form, the CDR3 reads TGTGCCAGCAGCTATGGGACTAGTCTTACCGGGGAGCTGTTTTTT. Full variable domain (remainder filled in from reference TRBV7-3 and TRBJ2-2): GAGVSQTPSNKVTEKGKYVELRCDPISGHTALYWYRQSLGQGPEFLIYFQGTGAADDSGLPNDRFFAVRPEGSVSTLKIQRTERGDSAVYLCASSYGTSLTGELFFGEGSRLTVL.

V and J are TRBV6-2 or TRBV6-3 and TRBJ2-7; TRBD1 might be the D (6 bases). The CDR3 sequence is 13 residues long. The ends were cut back, 6 bases at V and 2 bases at J, with 11 bases in the middle. The germline V gene encodes CDR1 MNHEY and CDR2 SVGEGT. The CDR3 is CASSLGTPYEQYF. The CDR3 DNA sequence: TGTGCCAGCAGCCTCGGGACACCCTACGAGCAGTACTTC.

This clone appeared a few times. The V gene is TRBV4-1, the J gene TRBJ2-2; 7 nucleotides match TRBD1. V trimming: 1 base; J trimming: 4 bases; junction bases outside the gene matches: 9. The CDR3 is 17 amino acids. Germline V gene lookup returns CDR1 MGHRA and CDR2 YSYEKL. DNA of the CDR3: TGCGCCAGCAGCCAAGCGGTGACAGGGCCAGGCACCGGGGAGCTGTTTTTT. This gives the protein CASSQAVTGPGTGELFF.

DNA for the CDR3: TGCGCCAGCAGCTTGGATTTACTAGCGGGAGATCTCGAGCAGTACTTC. It encodes CASSLDLLAGDLEQYF. The V and J genes are TRBV5-1 and TRBJ2-7, with 11 bases matching TRBD2. CDR1 SGHRS and CDR2 YFSETQ come from the germline V gene. The CDR3 runs to 16 residues. J lost 6 bases, V lost 0 bases, and 8 bases had no gene match.

This rearrangement joins TRBV10-3 to TRBJ1-4; 7 bases match TRBD1. This CDR3 has 17 residues. In germline, CDR1 is ENHRY, CDR2 SYGVKD. V shed 6 bases, J shed 7 bases, and the junction held 17 bases outside the gene matches. Written as DNA, the CDR3 is TGTGCCATCAGCCCCTCGAGAGGGGGCCCCAGGGGTGAAAAACTGTTTTTT. This encodes CAISPSRGGPRGEKLFF.

The chain links TRBV10-3 to TRBJ2-1, with 8 positions matching TRBD1. The germline V gene has CDR1 ENHRY and CDR2 SYGVKD. Trimming cost V 6 bases and J 15 bases; bases outside gene matches: 13. This CDR3 contains 13 residues. CDR3 sequence: CAISGGTGTGAFF. Here the CDR3 DNA reads TGTGCCATCAGCGGGGGAACTGGGACAGGCGCGTTCTTC.

V is TRBV7-9 and J is TRBJ1-1; 7 nucleotides match TRBD1. Germline CDR1 SEHNR, CDR2 FQNEAQ (reference sequence). This CDR3 has 14 amino acids. Trimming at V came to 4 bases and at J to 1 base, leaving 3 bases not matched to a gene. The CDR3 reads CASSSTGENTEAFF. For the CDR3, the DNA is TGTGCCAGCAGCTCCACAGGGGAGAACACTGAAGCTTTCTTT.